One sample yielded the 24 T cell receptor beta chains listed below, sequenced in a study of cytomegalovirus exposure and HLA in healthy donors. 60 Vbeta and 13 Jbeta primers were used in PCR. TCRdb keeps only in-frame clones here, not all; method: immunoSEQ multiplex PCR. This table holds roughly 150,000 clones, roughly 85% found once. Source material: PBMCs. The receptors were gathered from a man aged 25-40 years in good health and CMV-seropositive.

The chain recombines TRBV7-6 with TRBJ2-7; 8 bases are a match to TRBD1. The length of the CDR3 is 14 residues. V trimming: 5 bases; J trimming: 6 bases; junction bases outside the gene matches: 9. Germline CDR1 SGHVS, CDR2 FNYEAQ. CDR3 sequence (DNA): TGTGCCAGCAGCGTGGGACAGGATCATTCCGAGCAGTACGTC. Encoded protein: CASSVGQDHSEQYV.

This chain uses TRBV27 with TRBJ2-1, with D possibly being TRBD2 (6 bases). The CDR3 consists of 12 residues. V dropped 3 bases and J dropped 16 bases, with 16 bases sitting between them. Per the germline V gene, CDR1 is MNHEY and CDR2 is SMNVEV (reference sequence). The CDR3 coding sequence is TGTGCCAGCAGTTTTCCCAGCGGGCAAAGATTCTTC. It yields the protein CASSFPSGQRFF.

The chain carries TRBV6-6 and TRBJ1-6, with 7 bases that match TRBD1. The CDR3 runs 12 residues. With V trimmed by 10 bases and J by 9 bases, 6 bases remained unmatched. From germline, CDR1 is MNHNY and CDR2 SVGAGI (reference sequence). Written as DNA, the CDR3 is TGTGCCATACGACAGGGTGGTTCACCCCTCCACTTT. As protein: CAIRQGGSPLHF.

The chain uses TRBV14 and TRBJ1-6; maybe TRBD1 (6 bases). V lost 2 bases, J lost 8 bases, and 10 bases lay in between. This CDR3 is built from 14 residues. Germline V CDR1 and CDR2: SGHDN, FVKESK. As DNA, the CDR3 is TGTGCCAGCAGCCAACGAACAGGGTATTCACCCCTCCACTTT. Protein product: CASSQRTGYSPLHF.

This chain uses TRBV5-4 with TRBJ2-7; 7 bases map to TRBD2. V shed 2 bases and J 2 bases; nucleotides not matched to a gene: 1. CDR3 size: 13 residues. In germline, CDR1 is SGHNT, CDR2 YYREEE (reference sequence). The DNA for the CDR3 is TGTGCCAGCAGCTTTCGGGGGGCCTACGAGCAGTACTTC. Amino acids: CASSFRGAYEQYF.

This clone was seen a few times. The same CDR3 is also encoded by other DNA sequences in this sample. The J gene is TRBJ1-5, the V gene TRBV7-8; no clear D. Trimming took off 1 base at V and 6 bases at J, with 7 bases between the two ends. Per germline, CDR1 SGHVS and CDR2 FQNEAQ. This CDR3 has 13 amino acids. CDR3 region: CASSLEEGQPQHF. DNA for the CDR3: TGTGCCAGCAGCTTAGAGGAGGGTCAGCCCCAGCATTTT.

The J gene is TRBJ2-1, the V gene TRBV10-1; D ambiguous. The CDR3 spans 16 residues. Germline CDR1 WNHNN, CDR2 SYGVQD (reference sequence). V gave up 6 bases and J gave up 8 bases, with 23 bases separating them. The CDR3 here is CASSYGRGGLEYEQFF. CDR3 nucleotides: TGCGCCAGCAGCTATGGAAGAGGCGGCCTTGAGTATGAGCAGTTCTTC.

The rearrangement links TRBV29-1 to TRBJ2-1; 9 bases are shared with TRBD2. Trimming took 5 bases from V and 5 from J; bases not matched to a gene: 19. Germline loops: CDR1 SQVTM, CDR2 ANQGSEA. The CDR3 length is 18 residues. Here the CDR3 DNA reads TGCAGCGTTTTGGGCCTAGCGGGAATATCCCCAAAAAACAATGAGCAGTTCTTC. Protein sequence: CSVLGLAGISPKNNEQFF.

This clone was recorded once. This chain's CDR3 is CASSIVRTDNGYTF. CDR3 in DNA: TGTGCCAGTAGTATAGTACGGACAGACAATGGCTACACCTTC. The rearrangement joins TRBV19 to TRBJ1-2, with D possibly matching TRBD1 (6 bases). From germline, CDR1 is LNHDA and CDR2 SQIVND (reference sequence). CDR3 size: 14 residues. V was clipped by 1 base and J by 6 bases, with 12 bases between them.

The chain is built from TRBV27 and TRBJ2-3, with TRBD2 matching 7 bases. Germline V CDR1 and CDR2: MNHEY, SMNVEV (reference sequence). The CDR3 extends over 15 amino acids. Trimming removed 4 bases from V and 2 bases from J; junction bases left unmatched: 6. This CDR3 is CASSSGTTNTDTQYF. CDR3 sequence (DNA): TGTGCCAGCAGTTCCGGGACTACAAACACAGATACGCAGTATTTT.

There are a few counts of this clone. The chain links TRBV6-5 to TRBJ1-1; a weak D match, TRBD1 (6 bases). Looked up from germline, CDR1 is MNHEY and CDR2 is SVGAGI. Trimming pared 4 bases from V and 1 base from J, leaving 10 bases between. The CDR3 has 14 amino acids. The CDR3 DNA sequence: TGTGCCAGCAGTTCTCGACAGGCGAACACTGAAGCTTTCTTT. Translating it yields CASSSRQANTEAFF.

This clone was counted a few times. J is TRBJ2-1 and V is TRBV11-2; tentative D call: TRBD1 (7 bases). Trimming took 7 bases from V and 1 from J, leaving 14 bases between them. Germline CDR1 reads SGHAT; CDR2 reads FQNNGV. The CDR3 runs 15 residues. CDR3 in amino acids: CASKLRDRSYNEQFF. The DNA for the CDR3 is TGTGCCAGCAAGTTGCGGGACAGATCCTACAATGAGCAGTTCTTC.

V and J are TRBV10-2 and TRBJ2-7; 8 bases line up with TRBD2. V was clipped by 4 bases and J by 2 bases; unmatched bases: 4. The CDR3 sequence is 14 residues long. Germline V gene sequence: CDR1 WSHSY, CDR2 SAAADI. The CDR3 is CASSASGLAYEQYF. CDR3 DNA sequence: TGCGCCAGCAGTGCCTCGGGACTAGCCTACGAGCAGTACTTC.

The V gene is TRBV7-9, the J gene TRBJ1-2; D possibly corresponds to TRBD1 (6 bases). The germline V and J ends were trimmed by 1 base and 8 bases, with 14 bases remaining between them. The CDR3 totals 14 residues. Per germline, CDR1 SEHNR and CDR2 FQNEAQ (reference sequence). The CDR3, as DNA: TGTGCCAGCAGCTTAGGGACAGCGCTCGGAGGCTACACCTTC. Translating gives CASSLGTALGGYTF.

The chain combines TRBV2 with TRBJ1-1, with D uncertain. V was trimmed by 7 bases and J by 0 bases, leaving 9 bases between them. Germline V gene lookup returns CDR1 SNHLY and CDR2 FYNNEI. The CDR3 consists of 13 residues. The CDR3 DNA sequence: TGTGCCAGCACCCAACACATGAACACTGAAGCTTTCTTT. Translating it yields CASTQHMNTEAFF.

The chain recombines TRBV5-4 with TRBJ2-3; no reliable D call. Per the germline V gene, CDR1 is SGHNT and CDR2 is YYREEE (reference sequence). CDR3 length: 14 amino acids. V was cut by 2 bases and J by 1 base, with 8 bases left in between. CDR3 amino acids: CASSLHVGTDTQYF. As DNA, the CDR3 is TGTGCCAGCAGCTTACATGTTGGCACAGATACGCAGTATTTT.

J is TRBJ2-1 and V is TRBV5-4, with 9 nucleotides matching TRBD1. The CDR3 runs 15 residues. The V gene end was trimmed by 4 bases and the J gene end by 6 bases; junction bases not matched to a gene: 8. Germline lookup yields CDR1 SGHNT and CDR2 YYREEE (reference sequence). CDR3 nucleotides: TGTGCCAGCAGCCATTGGGACAGGGCAATCAATGAGCAGTTCTTC. Translating gives CASSHWDRAINEQFF.

V is TRBV13 and J is TRBJ2-7; tentatively, D is TRBD1 (6 bases). The V gene lost 5 bases and the J gene lost 0 bases, with 14 bases spanning the gap. This CDR3 has 15 amino acids. Germline V lookup: CDR1 PRHDT, CDR2 FYEKMQ (reference sequence). CDR3 DNA: TGTGCCAGCAGCACCGACCGGGACACCTCCTACGAGCAGTACTTC. It specifies CASSTDRDTSYEQYF.

V is TRBV5-1 and J is TRBJ2-7; 7 nucleotides line up with TRBD2. Germline CDR1 and CDR2: SGHRS and YFSETQ. Trimming took 0 bases from V and 7 from J; bases not matched to a gene: 4. The CDR3 sequence is 13 residues long. Here the CDR3 reads CASSLEGGGEQYV. CDR3 nucleotides: TGCGCCAGCAGCTTGGAGGGCGGGGGAGAGCAGTACGTC.

This clone occurred a few times. This chain connects TRBV19 to TRBJ2-3; D perhaps matches TRBD2 (6 bases). The V gene's germline CDR1 is LNHDA and CDR2 SQIVND (reference sequence). The CDR3 sequence is 16 residues long. V lost 4 bases, J lost 0 bases, and 14 bases lay in between. The CDR3 region has the DNA TGTGCCAGTAGTAGCGGAGTGGGGGGTAGCACAGATACGCAGTATTTT. This codes for CASSSGVGGSTDTQYF.

The chain combines TRBV6-6 with TRBJ1-1, with D possibly TRBD1 on 5 matching bases. The CDR3 sequence is 15 residues long. V was shortened by 2 bases and J by 2 bases, with 12 bases between the two germline ends. CDR1 and CDR2 from the germline V gene are MNHNY and SVGAGI (reference sequence). This CDR3 is CASSYPLGENTEAFF. The CDR3 nucleotides are TGTGCCAGCAGTTACCCCTTAGGGGAAAACACTGAAGCTTTCTTT.

The chain employs TRBV6-6 and TRBJ1-5, with 9 bases identical to TRBD1. Per germline, CDR1 MNHNY and CDR2 SVGAGI (reference sequence). With 6 bases clipped from V and 6 bases from J, the junction kept 9 bases outside the gene matches. The CDR3 spans 15 residues. The DNA for the CDR3 is TGTGCCAGCAGCCCCCGGGACAGGGAGGGTCAGCCCCAGCATTTT. Its translation: CASSPRDREGQPQHF.

This CDR3 is CASSHVGQSYEQYF. The DNA for the CDR3 is TGCGCCAGCAGCCATGTTGGACAGTCCTACGAGCAGTACTTC. This chain joins TRBV4-3 and TRBJ2-7; D possibly corresponds to TRBD1 (6 bases). With 3 bases removed from V and 1 base from J, the gap between germline ends came to 10 bases. CDR3 length: 14 residues. Germline assignment: CDR1 LGHNA and CDR2 YSLEER.

The chain uses TRBV14 and TRBJ2-5, with TRBD1 identical over 8 bases. The CDR3 contains 13 residues. The trim removed 5 bases at V and 5 bases at J, leaving 4 bases unmatched. CDR1 is SGHDN and CDR2 is FVKESK in the germline V gene. CDR3 amino acids: CASSFDRGETQYF. The CDR3 DNA follows: TGTGCCAGCAGCTTCGACAGGGGTGAGACCCAGTACTTC.